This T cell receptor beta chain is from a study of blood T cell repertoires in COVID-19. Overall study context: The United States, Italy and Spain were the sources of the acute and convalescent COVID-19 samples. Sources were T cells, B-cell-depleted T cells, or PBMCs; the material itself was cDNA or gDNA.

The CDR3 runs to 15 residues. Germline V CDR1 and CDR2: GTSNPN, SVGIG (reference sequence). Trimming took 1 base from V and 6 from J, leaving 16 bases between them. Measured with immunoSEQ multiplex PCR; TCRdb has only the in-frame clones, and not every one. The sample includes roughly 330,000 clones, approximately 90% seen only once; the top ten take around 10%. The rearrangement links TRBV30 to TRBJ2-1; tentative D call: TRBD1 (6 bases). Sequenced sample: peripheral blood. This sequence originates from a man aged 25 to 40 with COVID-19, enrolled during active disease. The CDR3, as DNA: TGTGCCTGGAGTGCAGGGGTCGGGAATTCCAATGAGCAGTTCTTC. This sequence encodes CAWSAGVGNSNEQFF.